Each of the 17 T cell receptor beta chains below was sequenced from the same sample in a study of T cell responses to AZD1222 COVID-19 vaccine. TCRdb's copy holds only in-frame clones and misses some; the assay was immunoSEQ multiplex PCR. The table has around 140,000 clones, about 90% seen once; the top ten hold about 3%. The sample was peripheral blood, taken on day 0 of AZD1222 vaccination. The receptors stem from an adult in good health.

J is TRBJ1-2 and V is TRBV2; D remains ambiguous. This CDR3 spans 15 amino acids. The ends were cut back, 4 bases at V and 4 bases at J, with 16 bases in the middle. The germline V gene has CDR1 SNHLY and CDR2 FYNNEI. CDR3 in amino acids: CASSARTVGGYGYTF. The CDR3 DNA reads TGTGCCAGCAGTGCCCGGACGGTCGGAGGCTATGGCTACACCTTC.

The rearrangement links TRBV4-3 to TRBJ1-5, with a tentative D call TRBD1 (6 bases). Trimming left V 0 bases short and J 6 bases short, with 12 bases between. The CDR3 totals 15 residues. Germline loops: CDR1 LGHNA, CDR2 YSLEER. The CDR3: CASSQEDRPGQPQHF. The CDR3 coding sequence is TGCGCCAGCAGCCAAGAGGACAGACCGGGTCAGCCCCAGCATTTT.

The chain uses TRBV4-3 and TRBJ2-3; 7 bases match TRBD1. V lost 3 bases to trimming and J lost 6 bases; unmatched junction nucleotides: 15. Germline V lookup: CDR1 LGHNA, CDR2 YSLEER. The CDR3 is 17 residues long. CDR3 DNA: TGCGCCAGCAGCCAGGCCGAACAGGGGTGGAGGTCCGATACGCAGTATTTT. Encoded protein: CASSQAEQGWRSDTQYF.

The CDR3 region is CASSLPRASPGANVLTF. The CDR3 coding sequence is TGTGCCAGCAGCTTACCGAGGGCTTCCCCAGGGGCCAACGTCCTGACTTTC. V gene TRBV5-8 combines with J gene TRBJ2-6; weak D call: TRBD2 (5 bases). CDR1 SGHTS and CDR2 YDEGEE come from the germline V gene. CDR3 length: 17 residues. V was shortened by 2 bases and J by 4 bases, with 16 bases between the two germline ends.

The chain couples TRBV11-2 to TRBJ2-3; tentatively, D is TRBD1 (5 bases). V was cut by 0 bases and J by 2 bases, with 9 bases left in between. CDR1 and CDR2 (germline): SGHAT, FQNNGV. CDR3 length: 15 amino acids. This CDR3 reads CASSLEARATDTQYF. The CDR3 nucleotides are TGTGCCAGCAGCTTAGAGGCCAGGGCCACAGATACGCAGTATTTT.

V usage is TRBV9 and J usage is TRBJ2-7; possible D gene TRBD1, 5 bases. Germline V gives CDR1 SGDLS, CDR2 YYNGEE. The ends were cut back, 0 bases at V and 0 bases at J, with 7 bases in the middle. The CDR3 spans 14 residues. CDR3 nucleotide sequence: TGTGCCAGCAGCGTAGGACAGAACTCCTACGAGCAGTACTTC. This translates into CASSVGQNSYEQYF.

V and J are TRBV23-1 and TRBJ1-5; D is unclear. TRBV23-1 is an open reading frame whose function is uncertain. The V end was cut by 4 bases, the J end by 9 bases, with 16 bases between. The CDR3 consists of 14 residues. The CDR3 sequence is CASSPAPRGSPQHF. As DNA, the CDR3 is TGCGCCAGCAGTCCGGCACCCCGAGGATCGCCCCAGCATTTT.

The chain links TRBV7-9 to TRBJ2-2, with TRBD1 matching over 10 bases. Germline V gene sequence: CDR1 SEHNR, CDR2 FQNEAQ (reference sequence). The CDR3 loop spans 16 amino acids. The V and J ends lost 6 bases and 0 bases, in that order; junction bases with no gene match: 4. The CDR3 DNA sequence: TGTGCCAGCAGTAAGACAGGGGGCCCGAACACCGGGGAGCTGTTTTTT. This translates into CASSKTGGPNTGELFF.

The gene calls are TRBV7-9 and TRBJ1-2; D remains unclear. The germline V gene has CDR1 SEHNR and CDR2 FQNEAQ (reference sequence). The CDR3 consists of 13 residues. The V end was cut by 5 bases, the J end by 4 bases, with 11 bases between. CDR3 residues: CASSRTGVYGYTF. The DNA for the CDR3 is TGTGCCAGCAGCCGGACGGGAGTCTATGGCTACACCTTC. Based on the CDR3 plus reference TRBV7-9 and TRBJ1-2, the full variable domain is DTGVSQNPRHKITKRGQNVTFRCDPISEHNRLYWYRQTLGQGPEFLTYFQNEAQLEKSRLLSDRFSAERPKGSFSTLEIQRTEQGDSAMYLCASSRTGVYGYTFGSGTRLTVV.

CDR3 sequence: CASSPSGGTSEGTDTQYF. In DNA form, the CDR3 reads TGTGCCAGCAGCCCTAGCGGGGGGACCTCTGAAGGCACAGATACGCAGTATTTT. The chain links TRBV28 to TRBJ2-3; 11 positions agree with TRBD2. The germline CDR1 and CDR2 sequences are MDHEN and SYDVKM. J lost 1 base, V lost 6 bases, and 12 bases had no gene match. The CDR3 spans 18 residues.

This clone was recorded only once. This chain connects TRBV9 to TRBJ1-2, with a tentative D call TRBD1 (6 bases). Trimming cost V 3 bases and J 5 bases, with 17 bases left between them. The length of the CDR3 is 15 residues. Germline values: CDR1 SGDLS, CDR2 YYNGEE. The CDR3 DNA is TGTGCCAGCAGCGAGGCGGGAGGGGGAGGATATGGCTACACCTTC. Amino acid sequence: CASSEAGGGGYGYTF.

J is TRBJ2-2 and V is TRBV2, with TRBD2 as a possible D gene (6 bases). CDR1 and CDR2 from the germline V gene are SNHLY and FYNNEI. Trimming took 5 bases from V and 5 from J, leaving 12 bases between them. The CDR3 extends over 14 amino acids. The CDR3 DNA follows: TGTGCCAGCAGTCACGACGGGGGAACCGGGGAGCTGTTTTTT. Its translation: CASSHDGGTGELFF.

The gene calls are TRBV7-8 and TRBJ1-3; 9 bases match TRBD1. The CDR3 is 17 residues long. Germline V gene lookup returns CDR1 SGHVS and CDR2 FQNEAQ. V lost 6 bases and J lost 5; bases outside the gene matches: 14. CDR3 nucleotide sequence: TGTGCCAGCAGACGCCGGGACAGGGCCGAAAGGAGAAACACCATATATTTT. This sequence encodes CASRRRDRAERRNTIYF. Together with reference TRBV7-8 and TRBJ1-3, the CDR3 gives the full variable domain: GAGVSQSPRYKVAKRGQDVALRCDPISGHVSLFWYQQALGQGPEFLTYFQNEAQLDKSGLPSDRFFAERPEGSVSTLKIQRTQQEDSAVYLCASRRRDRAERRNTIYFGEGSWLTVV.

This rearrangement joins TRBV12-3 or TRBV12-4 to TRBJ1-1, with D possibly being TRBD1 (5 bases). Trimming cost V 7 bases and J 5 bases, with 14 bases left between them. There are 13 residues in the CDR3. CDR3 region: CASTSKGKTEAFF. The DNA for the CDR3 is TGTGCCAGCACCAGTAAGGGGAAGACTGAAGCTTTCTTT.

The chain is built from TRBV12-3 or TRBV12-4 and TRBJ1-2, with 9 bases fitting TRBD1. The CDR3 loop spans 13 amino acids. J was trimmed by 8 bases and V by 2 bases; bases with no gene match: 3. The CDR3 protein is CASSLQTGGGYTF. The CDR3 DNA sequence: TGTGCCAGCAGTTTACAGACAGGGGGAGGCTACACCTTC.

V gene TRBV7-6 combines with J gene TRBJ2-2; 7 positions match TRBD2. Germline lookup yields CDR1 SGHVS and CDR2 FNYEAQ. V was clipped by 8 bases and J by 4 bases; unmatched bases: 10. This CDR3 spans 15 amino acids. The CDR3, as DNA: TGTGCCAGCCGCGACGTGGGAGGGGTCACCGGGGAGCTGTTTTTT. Protein product: CASRDVGGVTGELFF.

The sample holds a few counts of this clone. The chain combines TRBV5-1 with TRBJ1-2; 7 nucleotides align to TRBD1. J was trimmed by 0 bases and V by 3 bases; bases with no gene match: 11. Germline V gene lookup returns CDR1 SGHRS and CDR2 YFSETQ. The length of the CDR3 is 17 residues. CDR3 sequence: CASSWSMDRNTNYGYTF. The CDR3, as DNA: TGCGCCAGCAGCTGGTCTATGGACAGGAACACTAACTATGGCTACACCTTC. The entire variable domain, with the rest obtained from reference TRBV5-1 and TRBJ1-2, is as follows: KAGVTQTPRYLIKTRGQQVTLSCSPISGHRSVSWYQQTPGQGLQFLFEYFSETQRNKGNFPGRFSGRQFSNSRSEMNVSTLELGDSALYLCASSWSMDRNTNYGYTFGSGTRLTVV.